This passage covers 19 T cell receptor beta chains from one sample sequenced in a study of metastatic and nonmetastatic thyroid tumors. TCRdb reanalyzed the PCR reads via MiXCR. The data contain 17,000 or so clones, under 30% of them seen just once; the ten biggest clones take up less than 15%. None of the patients had undergone any treatment ahead of thyroid surgery. Sequencing used adjacent normal tissue. These receptors came from a female donor with papillary thyroid cancer or a benign thyroid nodule (not recorded which). Some clones in this sample may be carry-over from other donors' samples.

The genes are TRBV6-1 and TRBJ1-6, with 10 bases that match TRBD1. The J segment lost 10 bases and the V segment lost 6 bases, leaving 3 bases of the junction unmatched. The CDR3 has 13 residues. Germline V gives CDR1 MNHNS, CDR2 SASEGT. In nucleotides, the CDR3 is TGTGCCAGCAGGGGACAGGGGCGGTCACCCCTCCACTTT. Translation gives CASRGQGRSPLHF.

This clone was observed a handful of times. The rearrangement joins TRBV6-1 to TRBJ1-1; 10 bases are shared with TRBD1. CDR1 MNHNS and CDR2 SASEGT come from the germline V gene. The CDR3 spans 16 residues. Trimming at V came to 7 bases and at J to 5 bases, leaving 13 bases not matched to a gene. This chain's CDR3 is CASNSGTGVFKTEAFF. DNA for the CDR3: TGTGCCAGCAATAGCGGGACAGGGGTCTTTAAGACTGAAGCTTTCTTT.

In DNA, the CDR3 is TGTGCCAGCAGCTTAGGGACAGGGTTTGGGGAGCAGTACTTC. Protein: CASSLGTGFGEQYF. V gene TRBV11-2 combines with J gene TRBJ2-7; TRBD1 agrees at 8 bases. Germline V lookup: CDR1 SGHAT, CDR2 FQNNGV. The CDR3 is 14 amino acids. Germline trimming cut 1 base from V and 7 bases from J; bases unmatched to any gene: 6.

This chain uses TRBV11-2 with TRBJ2-5; tentative D call: TRBD2 (6 bases). The J call may be mistaken, given a closer DNA end match to TRBJ2-1. CDR1 is SGHAT and CDR2 is FQNNGV in the germline V gene. The CDR3 is 16 amino acids. CDR3 sequence (DNA): TGTGCCAGCAGCCCACCTTGGCGGGGTGGGGCCAATGAGCAGTTCTTC. Its translation is CASSPPWRGGANEQFF.

This clone was counted a few times. V and J are TRBV19 and TRBJ1-2; 10 bases are a match to TRBD1. Germline trimming cut 5 bases from V and 8 bases from J; bases unmatched to any gene: 11. Germline CDR1 LNHDA, CDR2 SQIVND (reference sequence). This CDR3 has 15 residues. The CDR3 sequence: CASSSYRDRGDGYTF. CDR3 nucleotide sequence: TGTGCCAGTAGTTCCTACCGGGACAGGGGTGACGGCTACACCTTC.

The J gene is TRBJ1-1, the V gene TRBV12-3 or TRBV12-4, with no clear D. The CDR3 sequence is 13 residues long. Trimming took off 7 bases at V and 1 base at J, with 10 bases between the two ends. Written as DNA, the CDR3 is TGTGCCAGCAAACTCTCAGGGAACACTGAAGCTTTCTTT. Protein product: CASKLSGNTEAFF.

Only a few counts were recorded for this clone. This chain connects TRBV6-1 to TRBJ2-1; TRBD2 matches 9 bases. CDR1 and CDR2 (germline): MNHNS, SASEGT. The V segment lost 2 bases and the J segment 8 bases; nucleotides outside the gene matches: 10. This CDR3 is 16 amino acids long. This CDR3 is CASSEYRAGGGDEQFF. The CDR3 DNA sequence: TGTGCCAGCAGTGAATATCGAGCGGGGGGCGGCGATGAGCAGTTCTTC.

This clone has only a few counts. This sequence joins TRBV12-5 and TRBJ2-1; the D gene is possibly TRBD2 (5 bases). Germline CDR1 reads LGHNT; CDR2 reads FRNRAP. Between the trimmed V and J ends, which lost 1 base and 7 bases, there was a span of 17 bases. This CDR3 is 16 amino acids long. In DNA, the CDR3 is TGTGCTAGTGGTTTGGCCCGGACTCTCGCCCCAAATGAGCAGTTCTTC. Translating it yields CASGLARTLAPNEQFF.

The chain is built from TRBV6-1 and TRBJ1-2; D ambiguous. V dropped 7 bases and J dropped 2 bases, with 14 bases sitting between them. CDR3 length: 14 amino acids. The germline CDR1 and CDR2 sequences are MNHNS and SASEGT. CDR3 sequence reads: CASTPWGKNYGYTF. In DNA, the CDR3 is TGTGCCAGCACACCCTGGGGAAAAAACTATGGCTACACCTTC.

The J gene is TRBJ1-1, the V gene TRBV29-1; D remains unclear. The CDR3 extends over 12 amino acids. The germline CDR1 and CDR2 sequences are SQVTM and ANQGSEA. The ends were cut back, 3 bases at V and 1 base at J, with 6 bases in the middle. CDR3: CSVEEGNTEAFF. The CDR3 coding sequence is TGCAGCGTTGAGGAGGGGAACACTGAAGCTTTCTTT.

The DNA of the CDR3 is TGCGCCAGCAGCTTAGGGGGTGAGAACTATGGCTACACCTTC. Amino acids: CASSLGGENYGYTF. The J gene is TRBJ1-2, the V gene TRBV5-1; D possibly corresponds to TRBD1 (6 bases). The V and J ends lost 2 bases and 2 bases respectively, with 10 bases between them. Germline V gene lookup returns CDR1 SGHRS and CDR2 YFSETQ. The CDR3 is made up of 14 amino acids. The full variable domain, with the rest looked up from reference TRBV5-1 and TRBJ1-2, is KAGVTQTPRYLIKTRGQQVTLSCSPISGHRSVSWYQQTPGQGLQFLFEYFSETQRNKGNFPGRFSGRQFSNSRSEMNVSTLELGDSALYLCASSLGGENYGYTFGSGTRLTVV.

Within the sample, this clone is medium-sized. The chain carries TRBV6-2 or TRBV6-3 and TRBJ2-2; D might be TRBD1 (5 bases). The germline V and J ends were trimmed by 7 bases and 0 bases, with 18 bases remaining between them. The CDR3 loop spans 17 amino acids. Germline V gives CDR1 MNHEY, CDR2 SVGEGT. The CDR3 spells CASINPGHFTNTGELFF. The CDR3 bases are TGTGCCAGCATCAACCCCGGACATTTCACGAACACCGGGGAGCTGTTTTTT.

This clone was seen only once. The chain carries TRBV11-1 and TRBJ2-1, with D perhaps matching TRBD2 (5 bases). The CDR3 runs to 18 residues. Trimming took 0 bases from V and 0 from J, leaving 15 bases between them. Germline-derived CDR1 and CDR2 are SGHAT and FQDESV (reference sequence). In DNA, the CDR3 is TGTGCCAGCAGCTTAGCGCGGTCGGACTGGGGCTCCTACAATGAGCAGTTCTTC. Translating gives CASSLARSDWGSYNEQFF.

This clone has more than one count but fewer than ten. V usage is TRBV6-5 and J usage is TRBJ1-5, with no clear D. Germline loops: CDR1 MNHEY, CDR2 SVGAGI. The CDR3 is 13 residues long. Trimming removed 2 bases from V and 6 bases from J, with 8 bases in between. CDR3 residues: CASSYVSGQPQHF. The CDR3 region has the DNA TGTGCCAGCAGTTACGTGTCCGGTCAGCCCCAGCATTTT.

This clone turned up a few times. The chain carries TRBV20-1 and TRBJ2-3, with 7 bases that match TRBD2. The germline CDR1 and CDR2 sequences are DFQATT and SNEGSKA (reference sequence). The CDR3 runs to 14 residues. J gave up 1 base and V 3 bases, and 4 bases lay outside the gene matches. The DNA for the CDR3 is TGCAGTGCTAGCTGGGAGGGCGGCACAGATACGCAGTATTTT. The encoded protein is CSASWEGGTDTQYF.

Turning to this clone: A much larger clone is a single base away; this may be a read error. V usage is TRBV30 and J usage is TRBJ2-7; TRBD1 matches 7 bases. After removal of 2 bases from V and 2 bases from J, the junction contained 6 bases not matched to a gene. Per the germline V gene, CDR1 is GTSNPN and CDR2 is SVGIG (reference sequence). CDR3 length: 14 amino acids. The CDR3 loop reads CAWSFSGTAYEQYF. The CDR3 nucleotides are TGTGCCTGGAGTTTTTCCGGGACAGCCTACGAGCAGTACTTC.

Only one count was recorded for this clone. This may stem from a read error, because a much larger clone lies one nucleotide away. The genes are TRBV11-2 and TRBJ2-1; 10 nucleotides line up with TRBD2. The CDR3 is made up of 15 amino acids. The germline V gene has CDR1 SGHAT and CDR2 FQNNGV. The CDR3 is CASSFGSGGSNDQFF. DNA for the CDR3: TGTGCCAGCAGCTTCGGTAGCGGGGGGTCGAATGATCAGTTCTTC.

The table lists this clone with a few counts. In the same sample, other DNA sequences code for this CDR3. The chain joins TRBV5-1 to TRBJ1-2; D remains unclear. The V and J ends lost 0 bases and 7 bases respectively, with 13 bases between them. CDR1 and CDR2 from the germline V gene are SGHRS and YFSETQ. The CDR3 consists of 14 residues. In DNA, the CDR3 is TGCGCCAGCAGCTTGGGCCCCTCTACGGGTGGCTACACCTTC. This gives the protein CASSLGPSTGGYTF. The full variable domain, in which reference TRBV5-1 and TRBJ1-2 provide the parts outside the CDR3, is KAGVTQTPRYLIKTRGQQVTLSCSPISGHRSVSWYQQTPGQGLQFLFEYFSETQRNKGNFPGRFSGRQFSNSRSEMNVSTLELGDSALYLCASSLGPSTGGYTFGSGTRLTVV.

The V gene is TRBV7-2, the J gene TRBJ2-1; tentatively, D is TRBD2 (6 bases). CDR3 length equals 16 residues. Germline-derived CDR1 and CDR2 are SGHTA and FQGNSA. The V end lost 1 base, the J end lost 1 base, and 11 bases lay between the germline ends. The DNA for the CDR3 is TGTGCCAGCAGCTTAGGGCTAGCGCCTTCCTACAATGAGCAGTTCTTC. Amino acid sequence: CASSLGLAPSYNEQFF.